The clone carrying this TCR beta chain was observed a few times. Germline-derived CDR1 and CDR2 are MNHEY and SVGEGT. The CDR3 runs to 14 residues. The V and J ends lost 3 bases and 5 bases respectively, with 14 bases between them. One entry per CDR3 protein, called by TCRdb with MiXCR from the RACE reads. The sample consists of about 80,000 distinct CDR3 sequences, approximately 15% of them appearing once. This record comes from a study of human T cells and chemical hapten exposure. As to time point: pre-sensitization, week 0. Stated treatment: therapeutic diphenylcyclopropenone sensitization with weekly scalp DPC.

The TCR was taken from a woman aged 50 to 65 with alopecia areata. Some clones in this sample may be carry-over from other donors' samples. The sample consisted of whole blood, taken in connection with sensitization to the hapten diphenylcyclopropenone (DPC). V usage is TRBV6-2 or TRBV6-3 and J usage is TRBJ2-7; no clear D. CDR3 protein: CASSYNGDRDEQYF. CDR3 coding DNA: TGTGCCAGCAGTTATAACGGCGACCGGGACGAGCAGTACTTC.